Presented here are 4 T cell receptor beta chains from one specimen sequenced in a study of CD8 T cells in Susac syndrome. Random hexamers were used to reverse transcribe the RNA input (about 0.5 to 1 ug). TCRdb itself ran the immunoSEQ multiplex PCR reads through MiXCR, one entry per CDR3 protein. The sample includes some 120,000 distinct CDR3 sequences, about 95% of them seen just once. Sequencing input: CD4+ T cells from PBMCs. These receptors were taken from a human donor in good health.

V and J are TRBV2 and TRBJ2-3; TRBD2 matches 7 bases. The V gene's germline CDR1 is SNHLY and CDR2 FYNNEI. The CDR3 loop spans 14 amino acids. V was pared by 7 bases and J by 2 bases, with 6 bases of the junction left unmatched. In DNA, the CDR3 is TGTGCCAGCATCAGGCTAGCGGCCACAGATACGCAGTATTTT. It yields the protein CASIRLAATDTQYF.

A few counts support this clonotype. This chain's CDR3 is CASSLNTYEQYF. CDR3 nucleotide sequence: TGTGCCAGCAGCTTGAATACGTACGAGCAGTACTTC. V gene TRBV5-4 combines with J gene TRBJ2-7; D gene uncertain. Germline V gene data show CDR1 as SGHNT and CDR2 as YYREEE (reference sequence). The CDR3 has 12 residues. The V gene lost 1 base and the J gene lost 4 bases, with 6 bases spanning the gap.

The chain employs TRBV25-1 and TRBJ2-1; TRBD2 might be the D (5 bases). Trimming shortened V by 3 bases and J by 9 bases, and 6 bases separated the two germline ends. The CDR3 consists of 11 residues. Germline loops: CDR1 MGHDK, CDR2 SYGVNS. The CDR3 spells CASSDGGEQFF. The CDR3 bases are TGTGCCAGCAGTGACGGAGGTGAGCAGTTCTTC.

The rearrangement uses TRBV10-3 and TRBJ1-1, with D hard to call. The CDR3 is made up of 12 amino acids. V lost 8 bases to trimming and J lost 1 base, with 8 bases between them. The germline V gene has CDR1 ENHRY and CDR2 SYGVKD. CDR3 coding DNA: TGTGCCATCGGAACAGAGAACACTGAAGCTTTCTTT. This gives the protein CAIGTENTEAFF.